Following are 5 T cell receptor beta chains from one sample sequenced in a study of blood T cell repertoires in COVID-19. Libraries were prepared by immunoSEQ multiplex PCR; TCRdb keeps only in-frame clonotypes and omits some of them. Among around 49,000 clones listed, roughly 93% were seen once. The sequencing input was peripheral blood. These receptors all stem from a man aged 55 to 70 with COVID-19, enrolled during active disease.

The rearrangement uses TRBV6-2 or TRBV6-3 and TRBJ2-2, with TRBD1 as a possible D gene (6 bases). This CDR3 contains 14 residues. From germline, CDR1 is MNHEY and CDR2 SVGEGT. Trimming took 6 bases from V and 1 from J, leaving 9 bases between them. The CDR3, as DNA: TGTGCCAGCAGCGGGACAAGGAACACCGGGGAGCTGTTTTTT. It encodes CASSGTRNTGELFF.

The chain links TRBV30 to TRBJ2-2; TRBD1 matches 7 bases. Trimming took 4 bases from V and 7 from J; bases not matched to a gene: 9. Germline CDR1 reads GTSNPN; CDR2 reads SVGIG (reference sequence). The length of the CDR3 is 14 residues. For the CDR3, the DNA is TGTGCCTGGAAGGGACAGTCTCGGGTCGGGGAGCTGTTTTTT. Translating gives CAWKGQSRVGELFF.

The chain combines TRBV4-1 with TRBJ1-4; 10 bases are a match to TRBD1. Germline loops: CDR1 MGHRA, CDR2 YSYEKL. With V trimmed by 2 bases and J by 8 bases, 11 bases remained unmatched. This CDR3 region has 17 residues. CDR3 in amino acids: CASSQSQGGTGDEKLFF. CDR3 DNA sequence: TGCGCCAGCAGCCAATCCCAGGGCGGGACAGGGGACGAAAAACTGTTTTTT.

The V call is TRBV14, the J call TRBJ2-5, with no clear D. This CDR3 is built from 14 residues. Trimming took 5 bases from V and 5 from J, leaving 15 bases between them. From germline, CDR1 is SGHDN and CDR2 FVKESK. The CDR3 is CASSTHMGRETQYF. In DNA, the CDR3 is TGTGCCAGCAGCACCCACATGGGCAGGGAGACCCAGTACTTC. The full variable domain, rest sourced from reference TRBV14 and TRBJ2-5, is EAGVTQFPSHSVIEKGQTVTLRCDPISGHDNLYWYRRVMGKEIKFLLHFVKESKQDESGMPNNRFLAERTGGTYSTLKVQPAELEDSGVYFCASSTHMGRETQYFGPGTRLLVL.

The rearrangement joins TRBV10-3 to TRBJ2-1; 7 bases agree with TRBD2. The germline V gene encodes CDR1 ENHRY and CDR2 SYGVKD. After removal of 0 bases from V and 5 bases from J, the junction contained 10 bases not matched to a gene. This CDR3 contains 17 residues. The CDR3 sequence: CAISESLVGGTHNEQFF. The CDR3 nucleotides are TGTGCCATCAGTGAGTCCCTGGTCGGGGGGACTCACAATGAGCAGTTCTTC.